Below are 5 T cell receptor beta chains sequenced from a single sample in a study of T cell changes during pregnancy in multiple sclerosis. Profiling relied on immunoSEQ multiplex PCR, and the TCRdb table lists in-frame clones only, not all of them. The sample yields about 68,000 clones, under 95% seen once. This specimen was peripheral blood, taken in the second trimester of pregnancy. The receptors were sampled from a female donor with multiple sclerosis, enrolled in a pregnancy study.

The CDR3 region has the DNA TGTGCCAGCTCACCACCGGTCAGGACTGAAGCTTTCTTT. It encodes CASSPPVRTEAFF. The chain uses TRBV18 and TRBJ1-1, with D unclear. V lost 0 bases to trimming and J lost 5 bases, with 7 bases between them. CDR1 and CDR2 from the germline V gene are KGHSH and LQKENI. The CDR3 sequence is 13 residues long.

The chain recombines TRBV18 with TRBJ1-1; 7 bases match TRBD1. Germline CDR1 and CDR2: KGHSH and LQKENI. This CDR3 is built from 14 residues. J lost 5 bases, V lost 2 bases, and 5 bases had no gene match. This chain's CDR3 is CASSPMTGLTEAFF. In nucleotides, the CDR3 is TGTGCCAGCTCACCAATGACAGGGTTAACTGAAGCTTTCTTT.

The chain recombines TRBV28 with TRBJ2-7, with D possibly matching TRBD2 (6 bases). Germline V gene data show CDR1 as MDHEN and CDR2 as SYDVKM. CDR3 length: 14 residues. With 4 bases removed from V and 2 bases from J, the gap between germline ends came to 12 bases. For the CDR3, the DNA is TGTGCCAGCAGTTCCGGGACTTACACCTACGAGCAGTACTTC. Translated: CASSSGTYTYEQYF.

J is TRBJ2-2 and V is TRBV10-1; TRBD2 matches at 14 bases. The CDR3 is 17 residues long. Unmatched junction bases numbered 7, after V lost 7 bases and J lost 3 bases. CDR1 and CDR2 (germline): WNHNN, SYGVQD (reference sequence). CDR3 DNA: TGCGCCAGCACCCGGACTAGCGGGGGGCCGCACACCGGGGAGCTGTTTTTT. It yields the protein CASTRTSGGPHTGELFF.

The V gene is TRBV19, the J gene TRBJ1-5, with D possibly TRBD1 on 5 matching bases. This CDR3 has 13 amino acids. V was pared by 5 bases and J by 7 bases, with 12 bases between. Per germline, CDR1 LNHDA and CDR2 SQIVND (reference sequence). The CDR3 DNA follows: TGTGCCAGTAGTGACAGATGGTACCAGCCCCAGCATTTT. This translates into CASSDRWYQPQHF.